This record looks at one T cell receptor (beta chain) sequence and its context. Its specificity is unknown. The CDR3 is 13 residues long. CDR1 and CDR2 (germline): SGHTA, FQGNSA. V was cut by 9 bases and J by 1 base, with 12 bases left in between. The protocol was immunoSEQ multiplex PCR, while the TCRdb copy is restricted to in-frame clones and leaves out a portion. The profile shows some 190,000 clones, roughly nine tenths of them singletons. This specimen comes from a study of cytomegalovirus exposure and HLA in healthy donors. The overall study: The roughly 700 first-cohort repertoires shared a platform with the roughly 130 validation repertoires, as reported in a later analysis. Study results and caveats: Cytomegalovirus status was reportedly diagnosed by the classifier with high sensitivity and specificity.

The sample taken for sequencing was PBMCs. The chain is built from TRBV7-2 and TRBJ1-1; perhaps TRBD1 as D (6 bases). This clonotype was obtained from a man aged 30 to 45 in good health and CMV-seropositive. The CDR3 region is CASRGQANTEAFF. CDR3 sequence (DNA): TGTGCCAGTCGGGGGCAGGCGAACACTGAAGCTTTCTTT.